This T cell receptor (beta chain) was observed in a study of cytomegalovirus exposure and HLA in healthy donors. Remarks on this clone: What it recognizes is unknown.

Overall study results and limits: Later on, a genetic analysis was performed. It linked a missense variant in DCLRE1C with V- and J-gene trimming of TCR beta.

60 Vbeta and 13 Jbeta primers were used in PCR. Sequencing was performed with immunoSEQ multiplex PCR; in TCRdb, only in-frame clones are kept and a portion is missing. In the table there are approximately 160,000 clones, roughly three quarters of which are singletons. Trimming cost V 5 bases and J 6 bases; bases outside gene matches: 14. Germline V gives CDR1 SGHAT, CDR2 FQNNGV. CDR3 size: 16 residues. Material for sequencing was PBMCs. The clonotype was recovered from a woman aged 40-49 years in good health and CMV-seropositive. The rearrangement uses TRBV11-2 and TRBJ1-2, with 8 bases identical to TRBD1. CDR3 nucleotide sequence: TGTGCCAGCAGCCCAATAGGACAGGGAATACTGGATGGCTACACCTTC. Amino acid sequence: CASSPIGQGILDGYTF.